This is a list of T cell receptor beta chains from one sample in a study of blood T cell repertoires in COVID-19. Only in-frame clones appear in the TCRdb table, and some are missing; sequencing was by immunoSEQ multiplex PCR. The table has a few hundred thousand clones, just over 85% seen once. Input material: peripheral blood. The receptors originated from a woman aged 25 to 39 with active or convalescent COVID-19. The conserved cysteine and the conserved F or W are not part of the CDR3 here. Size is omitted from some rows. Given values are once, few, many or a class for expanded clones.

abundance | v_gene | CDR3aa
- | TRBV12-1 | ASSFEPPYSTTQY
- | TRBV2 | ASSEEQGYEQY
- | TRBV6-5 | AVQKNEKLF
- | TRBV10-3 | AISAGTSGGRYNEQF
- | TRBV5-1 | ASSPDRGHGYGYT
- | TRBV7-3 | ASSPRTDRVNEQF
- | TRBV7-2 | ASSPPGGYTGELF
- | TRBV5-6 | ASRPTGARGNTIY
- | TRBV5-1 | ASSLVVTDTQY
- | TRBV18 | ASSEDRSSGNTIY
- | TRBV7-8 | ASSRGLAQETQY
few | TRBV5-5 | ASSLADRVAF
once | TRBV24-1 | ATRGGTKNEQF
- | TRBV30 | AWSEPPGKTEAF
- | TRBV4-1 | ASSQGKGFGSPLH
once | TRBV4-3 | ASSQDRGYGYT
- | TRBV30 | AWAKKGIGFSGNTIY
- | TRBV5-8 | ASSYQGVGC
- | TRBV5-1 | ASNFGDRGGGYT
- | TRBV19 | ASSPGGRTDTQY
- | TRBV20-1 | SASFVGQGSYNEQF
- | TRBV5-6 | ASSLRPGASGNTIY
- | TRBV6-4 | ASSLGLAGTDTQY
few | TRBV15 | ATSRDGGTGATYEQY
- | TRBV15 | ATSTGGIGAYNSPLH
- | TRBV5-1 | ASSLAGDRGEAF
- | TRBV30 | AWSTYRTGDYGYT
once | TRBV18 | ASSAPVDFPNTDTQY
few | TRBV7-9 | ASSAAGRDTDTQY
- | TRBV28 | ASSEDFTDTQY
- | TRBV21-1 | ASSKEGLAGGNTDTQY
- | TRBV7-9 | ASSLTGVEKLF
- | TRBV2 | ASSSGLGTEAF
- | TRBV7-2 | ASSLTQGSQGNTIY
- | TRBV7-8 | ASSLLGGQETQY
- | TRBV4-3 | ASSQEGAGDTPQH
once | TRBV11-3 | ASSLGGRTDTQY
- | TRBV5-1 | ASSQTGNYGYT
- | TRBV27 | ASSFRRGANEQF
- | TRBV5-8 | ASRVRGLGSPLH
- | TRBV2 | ASTGGGQPQH
few | TRBV28 | ASSLGGTGRATPLH
- | TRBV5-1 | ASRQAPSYEQY
- | TRBV18 | ASSPRQGDTGELF
- | TRBV28 | ASSLRDRGSQETQY
- | TRBV27 | ASKFTGTGDNTIY
- | TRBV10-3 | AISGGITETQY
- | TRBV13 | ASSHRGPNYGYT
- | TRBV19 | ASSIRGQLQETQY
- | TRBV11-2 | ASRPRGGGDPHETQY
- | TRBV5-1 | ASSPPTTLTGELF
- | TRBV7-9 | AGAGRENTGELF
- | TRBV15 | ATSSDRAEQY
- | TRBV19 | ASSFGGHWDTQY
- | TRBV5-1 | ASNPDGISEQY